The present entry profiles one T cell receptor beta chain with its context. This clone was observed a single time. It has no known antigen specificity. Base qualities are not provided; no much larger clone lies one nucleotide away. The CDR3 regions of human TCRbeta chains were analyzed by immunosequencing. Processing in the source paper ran as follows. TCRs in the repertoires were compared against a reference library of SARS-CoV-2-specific TCRs that had been generated with the MIRA antigen-specificity platform. Breadth meant the fraction of unique TCRs that were SARS-CoV-2-associated, whereas depth meant the fraction of total T cells that were SARS-CoV-2-associated. Using the MIRA data, every spike-specific TCR was mapped to the spike region that the TCR reacted to and assigned to either a CD4 or a CD8 class. Log10-transformed breadth and depth values were compared by one-way ANOVA with Sidak's multiple comparisons tests. The source is immuneACCESS, and TCRdb retained only in-frame sequences with V and J called. Part of the clones is not carried over; for the studies checked, unresolved V genes explain less than half of this, and the remainder is unexplained. That table gives V, J and clone size, and the DNA gave D and trimming. The sample table contains about 160,000 clones; only one count was recorded for approximately 90% of them. Under 5% of the sample goes to the ten largest clones.

Per the germline V gene, MNHEY is the CDR1 and SVGAGI is the CDR2. The CDR3, cysteine through phenylalanine, is 14 amino acids long. The retained sequence is limited to the CDR3, 42 bases, with the frame set at the first base. V drops 6 bases and J drops 4 bases, leaving 13 bases in between. The data are from a study of T cell responses to AZD1222 COVID-19 vaccine (dated by TCRdb to about 2021). Regarding the complete study: AZD1222 recipients with second doses at about 4 weeks or about 12 weeks were pooled, because spike-specific TCR depth and breadth did not differ between schedules. TCR sequencing was performed for 233 trial participants, of whom roughly 200 were given two doses of AZD1222 and around 25 were given two doses of MenACWY control vaccine. Trial participants were enrolled by age into subgroups of 18-55, 56-69 and 70-plus years, and around 150, 29 and 61 TCR-sequenced participants, respectively, were included in these subgroups.

The research as a whole found: Conclusions about previously exposed vaccinees are limited because only six or seven AZD1222 recipients were SARS-CoV-2 seropositive at baseline. A significant rise in spike-specific TCR breadth and depth was observed after two AZD1222 doses relative to day 0 and relative to MenACWY recipients. Vaccine-associated CD4 TCRs spanned the whole spike protein, with dominant responses in regions 160-218 and 743-854. Epitopes outside the regions mutated in the B.1.351 and B.1.1.7 variants were reportedly recognized by nearly half of the unique spike-specific TCRs. Participants were mostly white British, with more females than males. The authors suggested clonal diversity may have been underestimated. No day 14 peak-response samples were available, so repertoires were characterized only after the peak T cell response. The 56-69-year group was small, and its depth increase did not reach significance, likely because of low power.

The sample's time point label is to be understood as: baseline before first vaccination. Vaccinee samples were obtained from the UK trials COV001 and COV002, which included a single-blind randomized controlled phase 2/3 trial of AZD1222 (ChAdOx1 nCoV-19) in healthy adults. Trial participant PBMC samples were collected at day 0 and day 28 after the second dose for TCRbeta chain sequencing. The TCR comes from an adult in good health. The chain is encoded by TRBV6-5 joined to TRBJ1-3; TRBD1 is perhaps the D gene, given 5 matching bases. Sequencing used peripheral blood, obtained on day 0 of AZD1222 vaccination. The bases are TGTGCCAGCAGATCCGGGACCCAGGGAAACACCATATATTTT. Its translation is CASRSGTQGNTIYF.